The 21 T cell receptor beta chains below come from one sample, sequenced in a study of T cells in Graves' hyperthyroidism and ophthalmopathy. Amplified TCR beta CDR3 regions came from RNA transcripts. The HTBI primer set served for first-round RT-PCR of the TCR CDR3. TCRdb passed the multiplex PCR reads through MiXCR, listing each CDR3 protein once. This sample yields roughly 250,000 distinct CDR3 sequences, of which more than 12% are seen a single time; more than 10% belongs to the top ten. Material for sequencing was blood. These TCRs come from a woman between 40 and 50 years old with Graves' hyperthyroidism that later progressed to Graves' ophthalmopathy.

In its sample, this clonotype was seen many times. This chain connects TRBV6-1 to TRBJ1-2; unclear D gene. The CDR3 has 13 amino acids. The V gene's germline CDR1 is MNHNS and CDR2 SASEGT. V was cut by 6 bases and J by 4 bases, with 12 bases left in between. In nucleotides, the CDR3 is TGTGCCAGCAGGGGGTCGGATACCTATGGCTACACCTTC. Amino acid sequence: CASRGSDTYGYTF.

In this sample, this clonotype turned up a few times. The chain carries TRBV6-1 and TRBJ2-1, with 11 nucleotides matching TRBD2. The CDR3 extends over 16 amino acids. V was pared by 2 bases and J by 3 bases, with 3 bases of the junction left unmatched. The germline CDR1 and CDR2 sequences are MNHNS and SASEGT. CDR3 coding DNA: TGTGCCAGCAGTGAAATAGCGGGAGGGCTCTACAATGAGCAGTTCTTC. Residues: CASSEIAGGLYNEQFF.

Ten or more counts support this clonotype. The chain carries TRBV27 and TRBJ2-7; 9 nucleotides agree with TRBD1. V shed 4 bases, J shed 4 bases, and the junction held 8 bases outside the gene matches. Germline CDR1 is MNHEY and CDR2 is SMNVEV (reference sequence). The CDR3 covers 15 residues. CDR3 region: CASSWGRGQGYEQYF. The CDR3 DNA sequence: TGTGCCAGCAGTTGGGGGAGAGGACAGGGGTACGAGCAGTACTTC.

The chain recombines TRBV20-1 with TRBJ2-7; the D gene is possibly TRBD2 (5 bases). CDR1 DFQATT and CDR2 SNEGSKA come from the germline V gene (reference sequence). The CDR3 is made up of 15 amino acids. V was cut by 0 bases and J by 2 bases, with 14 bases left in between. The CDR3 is CSAREYRGYTYEQYF. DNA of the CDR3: TGCAGTGCTAGAGAATACAGAGGGTACACCTACGAGCAGTACTTC.

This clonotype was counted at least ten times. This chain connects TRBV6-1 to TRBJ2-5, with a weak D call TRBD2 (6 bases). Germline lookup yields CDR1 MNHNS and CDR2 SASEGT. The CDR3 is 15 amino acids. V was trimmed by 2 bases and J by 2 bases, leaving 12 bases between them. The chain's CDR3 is CASSEYRGRQETQYF. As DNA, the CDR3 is TGTGCCAGCAGTGAATACCGGGGGAGGCAAGAGACCCAGTACTTC.

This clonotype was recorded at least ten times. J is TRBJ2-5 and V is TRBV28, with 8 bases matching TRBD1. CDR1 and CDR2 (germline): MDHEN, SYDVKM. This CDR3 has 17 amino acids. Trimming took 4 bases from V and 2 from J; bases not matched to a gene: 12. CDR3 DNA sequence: TGTGCCAGCAGTTCTATTGGACAGGGCGGAAGGCAAGAGACCCAGTACTTC. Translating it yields CASSSIGQGGRQETQYF.

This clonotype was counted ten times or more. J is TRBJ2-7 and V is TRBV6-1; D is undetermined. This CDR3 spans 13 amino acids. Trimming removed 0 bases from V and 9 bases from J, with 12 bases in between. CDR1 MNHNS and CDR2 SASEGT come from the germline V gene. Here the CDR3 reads CASSEAQIIGQYF. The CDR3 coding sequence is TGTGCCAGCAGTGAAGCGCAGATTATAGGGCAGTACTTC.

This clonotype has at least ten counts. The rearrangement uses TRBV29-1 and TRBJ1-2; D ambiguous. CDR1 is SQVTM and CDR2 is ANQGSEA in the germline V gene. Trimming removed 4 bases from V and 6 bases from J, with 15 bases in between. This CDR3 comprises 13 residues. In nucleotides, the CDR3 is TGCAGCGTTGTAAGGCAGAGGGCGAATGGCTACACCTTC. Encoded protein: CSVVRQRANGYTF.

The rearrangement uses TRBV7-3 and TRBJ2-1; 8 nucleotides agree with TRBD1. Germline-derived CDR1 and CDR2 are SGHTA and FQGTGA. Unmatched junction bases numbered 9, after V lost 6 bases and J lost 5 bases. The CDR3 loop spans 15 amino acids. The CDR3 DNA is TGTGCCAGCAGACCAGACAGGGGATCCAACAATGAGCAGTTCTTC. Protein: CASRPDRGSNNEQFF.

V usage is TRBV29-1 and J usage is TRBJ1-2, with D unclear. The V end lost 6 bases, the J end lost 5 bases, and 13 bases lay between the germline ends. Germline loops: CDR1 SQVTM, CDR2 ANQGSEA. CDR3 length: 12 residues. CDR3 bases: TGCAGCGTCTCCAGCCGGGGTTATGGCTACACCTTC. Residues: CSVSSRGYGYTF.

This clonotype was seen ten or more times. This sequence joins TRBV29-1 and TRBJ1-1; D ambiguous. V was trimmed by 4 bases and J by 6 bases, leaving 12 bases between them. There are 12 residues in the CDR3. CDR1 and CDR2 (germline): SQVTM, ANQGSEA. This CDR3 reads CSVVHQTAEAFF. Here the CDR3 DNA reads TGCAGCGTTGTCCACCAAACCGCTGAAGCTTTCTTT.

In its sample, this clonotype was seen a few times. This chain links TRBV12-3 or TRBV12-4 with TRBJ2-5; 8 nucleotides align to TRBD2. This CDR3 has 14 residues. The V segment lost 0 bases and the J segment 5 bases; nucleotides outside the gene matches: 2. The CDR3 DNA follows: TGTGCCAGCAGTTTAGCTGGACTAGCCGAGACCCAGTACTTC. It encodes CASSLAGLAETQYF.

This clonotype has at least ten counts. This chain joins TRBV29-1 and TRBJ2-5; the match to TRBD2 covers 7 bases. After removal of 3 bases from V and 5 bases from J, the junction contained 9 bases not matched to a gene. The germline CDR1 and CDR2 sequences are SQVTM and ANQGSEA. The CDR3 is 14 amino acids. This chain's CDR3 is CSVDQTAGVETQYF. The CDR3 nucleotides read TGCAGCGTTGATCAAACGGCGGGAGTTGAGACCCAGTACTTC. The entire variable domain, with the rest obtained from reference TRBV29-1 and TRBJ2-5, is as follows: SAVISQKPSRDICQRGTSLTIQCQVDSQVTMMFWYRQQPGQSLTLIATANQGSEATYESGFVIDKFPISRPNLTFSTLTVSNMSPEDSSIYLCSVDQTAGVETQYFGPGTRLLVL.

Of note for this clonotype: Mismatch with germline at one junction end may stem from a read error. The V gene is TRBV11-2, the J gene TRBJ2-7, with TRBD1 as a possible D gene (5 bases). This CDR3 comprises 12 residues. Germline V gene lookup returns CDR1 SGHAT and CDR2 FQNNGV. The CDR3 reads CASSAGLYGQYF. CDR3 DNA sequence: TGTGCCAGCAGCGCAGGGCTCTACGGGCAGTACTTC.

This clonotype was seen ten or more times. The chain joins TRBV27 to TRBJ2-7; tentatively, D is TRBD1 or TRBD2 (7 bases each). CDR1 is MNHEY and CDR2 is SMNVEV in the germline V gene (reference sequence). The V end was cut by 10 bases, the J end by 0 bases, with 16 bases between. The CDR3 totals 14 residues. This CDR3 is CATAGRGRSYEQYF. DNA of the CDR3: TGTGCCACCGCGGGGAGGGGGCGCTCCTACGAGCAGTACTTC.

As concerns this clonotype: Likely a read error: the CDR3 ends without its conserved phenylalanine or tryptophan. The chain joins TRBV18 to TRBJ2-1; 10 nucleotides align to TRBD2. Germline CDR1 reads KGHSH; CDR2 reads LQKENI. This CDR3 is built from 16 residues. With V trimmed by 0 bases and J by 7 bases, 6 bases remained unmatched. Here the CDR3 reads CASSPPSGRGDNEQFC. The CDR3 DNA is TGTGCCAGCTCACCACCAAGCGGGAGGGGTGATAATGAGCAGTTCTGC.

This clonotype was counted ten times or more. CDR3 protein: CASSQVSGRPDTQYF. The CDR3 DNA is TGTGCCAGCAGCCAAGTGAGCGGGAGACCAGATACGCAGTATTTT. V and J are TRBV4-2 and TRBJ2-3, with 8 bases lining up with TRBD2. The CDR3 loop spans 15 amino acids. Germline loops: CDR1 LGHNA, CDR2 YNFKEQ. The ends lost 1 base at V and 4 bases at J; junction bases unmatched: 4.

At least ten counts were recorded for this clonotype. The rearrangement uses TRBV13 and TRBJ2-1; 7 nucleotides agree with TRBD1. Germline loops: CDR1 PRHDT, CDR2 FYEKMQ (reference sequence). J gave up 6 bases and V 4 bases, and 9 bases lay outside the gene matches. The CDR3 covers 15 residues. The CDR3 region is CASSSYIDRVNEQFF. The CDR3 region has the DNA TGTGCCAGCAGCTCCTATATAGACAGGGTCAATGAGCAGTTCTTC.

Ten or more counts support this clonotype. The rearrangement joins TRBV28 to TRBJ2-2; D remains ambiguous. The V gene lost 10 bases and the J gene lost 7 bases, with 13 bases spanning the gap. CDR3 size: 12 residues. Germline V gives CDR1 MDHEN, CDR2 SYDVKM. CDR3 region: CATSRWGGELFF. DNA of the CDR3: TGTGCCACCTCACGCTGGGGCGGGGAGCTGTTTTTT.

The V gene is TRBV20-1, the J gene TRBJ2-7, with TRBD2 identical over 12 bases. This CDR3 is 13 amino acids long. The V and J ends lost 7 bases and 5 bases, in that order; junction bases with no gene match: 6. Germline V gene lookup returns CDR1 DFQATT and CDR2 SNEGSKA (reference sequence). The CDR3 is CSVTTSGSHEQYF. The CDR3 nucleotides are TGCAGTGTCACGACTAGCGGGAGCCACGAGCAGTACTTC.

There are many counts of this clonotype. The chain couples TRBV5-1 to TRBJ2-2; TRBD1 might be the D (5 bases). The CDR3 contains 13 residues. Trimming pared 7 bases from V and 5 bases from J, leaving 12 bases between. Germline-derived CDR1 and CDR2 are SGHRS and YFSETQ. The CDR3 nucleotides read TGCGCCAGCGCCCAGGGTTCGACCGGGGAGCTGTTTTTT. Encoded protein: CASAQGSTGELFF.